A single sample is the source of the 18 T cell receptor beta chains below, sequenced in a study of T cell changes during pregnancy in multiple sclerosis. Sequencing used immunoSEQ multiplex PCR; TCRdb keeps in-frame clones, though not all of them. The data show 45,000 to 60,000 clones, with roughly nine tenths seen just once and approximately 3% held by the top ten. Sequencing was performed on CD8+ T cells from peripheral blood mononuclear cells, taken before pregnancy. The source is a female donor with multiple sclerosis, enrolled in a pregnancy study.

CDR3 region: CASSWGLAGEVGTDTQYF. CDR3 DNA: TGTGCCAGCAGCTGGGGACTAGCGGGGGAGGTGGGCACAGATACGCAGTATTTT. The rearrangement links TRBV7-8 to TRBJ2-3, with 14 positions matching TRBD2. The CDR3 spans 18 residues. The junction had 7 bases not matched to a gene; V was cut back by 4 bases and J by 1 base. Looked up from germline, CDR1 is SGHVS and CDR2 is FQNEAQ.

The V gene is TRBV7-8, the J gene TRBJ2-5; D is perhaps TRBD2 (5 bases). Germline CDR1 is SGHVS and CDR2 is FQNEAQ. CDR3 length equals 12 residues. Trimming left V 4 bases short and J 10 bases short, with 13 bases between. CDR3 DNA: TGTGCCAGCAGCTCCCTCGGGGAAGACCAGTACTTC. This gives the protein CASSSLGEDQYF. The full variable domain, completed using reference TRBV7-8 and TRBJ2-5, is GAGVSQSPRYKVAKRGQDVALRCDPISGHVSLFWYQQALGQGPEFLTYFQNEAQLDKSGLPSDRFFAERPEGSVSTLKIQRTQQEDSAVYLCASSSLGEDQYFGPGTRLLVL.

Only a few counts were recorded for this clone. The V call is TRBV9, the J call TRBJ1-1, with D hard to call. Germline V CDR1 and CDR2: SGDLS, YYNGEE. CDR3 length: 13 amino acids. Deletions cut 4 bases from V and 1 base from J, with 8 bases between. This CDR3 reads CASSPSGNTEAFF. The CDR3 nucleotides read TGTGCCAGCAGCCCCTCGGGGAACACTGAAGCTTTCTTT.

This sequence joins TRBV15 and TRBJ2-5; TRBD2 might be the D (7 bases). Germline V gene data show CDR1 as LNHNV and CDR2 as YYDKDF (reference sequence). V dropped 0 bases and J dropped 5 bases, with 10 bases sitting between them. The CDR3 contains 14 residues. The CDR3 loop reads CATSREGGQETQYF. The CDR3 region has the DNA TGTGCCACCAGCAGAGAGGGGGGGCAGGAGACCCAGTACTTC.

CDR3 protein: CASSASGGGYTF. The CDR3 DNA reads as TGTGCCAGCAGTGCCTCCGGGGGTGGCTACACCTTC. The V call is TRBV25-1, the J call TRBJ1-2; D might be TRBD1 (5 bases). The CDR3 runs 12 residues. Germline V CDR1 and CDR2: MGHDK, SYGVNS. Trimming shortened V by 4 bases and J by 7 bases, and 10 bases separated the two germline ends.

The rearrangement links TRBV11-1 to TRBJ2-7, with 9 bases fitting TRBD2. The CDR3 length is 15 residues. Germline assignment: CDR1 SGHAT and CDR2 FQDESV (reference sequence). J gave up 5 bases and V 7 bases, and 12 bases lay outside the gene matches. In DNA, the CDR3 is TGTGCCAGCACCCCGAGCGGGGGGCCTCCTAACGAGCAGTACTTC. Translating gives CASTPSGGPPNEQYF.

The V call is TRBV6-5, the J call TRBJ2-7; TRBD1 agrees at 7 bases. Germline CDR1 is MNHEY and CDR2 is SVGAGI. There are 14 residues in the CDR3. V lost 2 bases, J lost 4 bases, and 5 bases stayed unmatched. The chain's CDR3 is CASSYGQGVYEQYF. DNA of the CDR3: TGTGCCAGCAGTTACGGCCAGGGGGTGTACGAGCAGTACTTC.

The chain couples TRBV7-3 to TRBJ2-1; perhaps TRBD1 as D (5 bases). Trimming removed 0 bases from V and 4 bases from J, with 10 bases in between. Germline V lookup: CDR1 SGHTA, CDR2 FQGTGA. The CDR3 length is 15 residues. The CDR3: CASSLTQGEYNEQFF. The CDR3 DNA sequence: TGTGCCAGCAGCTTAACTCAGGGTGAATACAATGAGCAGTTCTTC.

J is TRBJ2-3 and V is TRBV5-6, with 12 bases aligning to TRBD2. Trimming cost V 3 bases and J 5 bases; bases outside gene matches: 7. CDR1 is SGHDT and CDR2 is YYEEEE in the germline V gene. This CDR3 is 16 amino acids long. The CDR3, as DNA: TGTGCCAGCAGCTGGCAGACTAGCGGGGGACGAGATACGCAGTATTTT. Protein: CASSWQTSGGRDTQYF.

This chain connects TRBV18 to TRBJ1-1, with 7 positions matching TRBD1. The V segment lost 3 bases and the J segment 0 bases; nucleotides outside the gene matches: 7. CDR1 is KGHSH, CDR2 LQKENI, per germline. This CDR3 region has 16 residues. CDR3 in amino acids: CASSPLRQGLNTEAFF. As DNA, the CDR3 is TGTGCCAGCTCACCTCTTCGACAGGGCTTGAACACTGAAGCTTTCTTT.

The rearrangement links TRBV5-5 to TRBJ1-5; D may be TRBD1 (6 bases). This CDR3 contains 17 residues. Trimming stripped 0 bases from V and 7 bases from J, with 20 bases between. The germline CDR1 and CDR2 sequences are SGHKS and YYEKEE (reference sequence). The CDR3 loop reads CASSLVPQGSIRQPQHF. The CDR3 nucleotides read TGTGCCAGCAGCTTGGTACCCCAGGGGTCAATTCGACAGCCCCAGCATTTT.

This clone was recorded only once. Germline and junction disagree at one end, which may indicate a read error. The rearrangement links TRBV7-2 to TRBJ2-7; possible D gene TRBD1, 7 bases. The germline V gene has CDR1 SGHTA and CDR2 FQGNSA. CDR3 length equals 13 residues. CDR3 amino acids: CASSLGGERQGVF. The CDR3 DNA is TGTGCCAGCAGCTTAGGGGGGGAGAGACAGGGCGTCTTC.

J is TRBJ1-1 and V is TRBV7-9; 8 nucleotides align to TRBD1. Unmatched junction bases numbered 13, after V lost 5 bases and J lost 11 bases. CDR3 size: 14 residues. Germline V gives CDR1 SEHNR, CDR2 FQNEAQ (reference sequence). The CDR3 protein is CASSPPGQVSEAFF. The DNA for the CDR3 is TGTGCCAGCAGCCCACCGGGACAGGTTTCGGAGGCTTTCTTT.

The rearrangement joins TRBV13 to TRBJ2-2; possible D gene TRBD2, 6 bases. V dropped 4 bases and J dropped 3 bases, with 15 bases sitting between them. From germline, CDR1 is PRHDT and CDR2 FYEKMQ (reference sequence). CDR3 length equals 16 residues. DNA of the CDR3: TGTGCCAGCAGCTCGTCCGGACTATTTCACACCGGGGAGCTGTTTTTT. Translation: CASSSSGLFHTGELFF.

The chain employs TRBV6-1 and TRBJ2-5; D not certain. CDR3 length equals 14 residues. The V gene's germline CDR1 is MNHNS and CDR2 SASEGT. V was clipped by 5 bases and J by 3 bases, with 13 bases between them. Written as DNA, the CDR3 is TGTGCCAGCAGTAGCGACCCAAGGAAAGAGACCCAGTACTTC. As protein: CASSSDPRKETQYF.

The V gene is TRBV18, the J gene TRBJ1-5; D gene unclear. Germline values: CDR1 KGHSH, CDR2 LQKENI. The CDR3 loop spans 17 amino acids. Trimming left V 1 base short and J 4 bases short, with 17 bases between. CDR3 coding DNA: TGTGCCAGCTCACCACTTGCTTTCACAGATACAAATCAGCCCCAGCATTTT. It is translated as CASSPLAFTDTNQPQHF. Variable domain in full (rest from reference TRBV18 and TRBJ1-5): NAGVMQNPRHLVRRRGQEARLRCSPMKGHSHVYWYRQLPEEGLKFMVYLQKENIIDESGMPKERFSAEFPKEGPSILRIQQVVRGDSAAYFCASSPLAFTDTNQPQHFGDGTRLSIL.

This clone was seen more than once but under ten times. The J gene is TRBJ1-1, the V gene TRBV9, with a tentative D call TRBD1 (5 bases). V was trimmed by 0 bases and J by 5 bases, leaving 14 bases between them. CDR1 SGDLS and CDR2 YYNGEE come from the germline V gene. The CDR3 contains 15 residues. CDR3 DNA: TGTGCCAGCAGCGTAGTTACCGGGAGGGGAACTGAAGCTTTCTTT. Amino acids: CASSVVTGRGTEAFF.

V gene TRBV19 combines with J gene TRBJ1-2; the D gene is possibly TRBD1 (5 bases). CDR3 length equals 16 residues. Germline lookup yields CDR1 LNHDA and CDR2 SQIVND (reference sequence). With 7 bases removed from V and 2 bases from J, the gap between germline ends came to 20 bases. The CDR3 sequence: CASTYSGTAGNYGYTF. CDR3 in DNA: TGTGCCAGTACTTATAGCGGGACCGCGGGGAACTATGGCTACACCTTC.